The 17 T cell receptor beta chains below come from one sample, sequenced in a study of cytomegalovirus exposure and HLA in healthy donors. Clones were read by immunoSEQ multiplex PCR, and TCRdb kept only the in-frame ones, dropping some. The table records 50,000 to 80,000 clones, 90% to 95% of them present only once. Sequenced material: PBMCs. These TCRs come from a woman between 18 and 29 years old in good health and CMV-seropositive.

V is TRBV7-9 and J is TRBJ1-1; 8 bases align to TRBD1. Trimming removed 1 base from V and 4 bases from J; junction bases left unmatched: 5. The CDR3 spans 15 residues. Germline V gives CDR1 SEHNR, CDR2 FQNEAQ (reference sequence). DNA for the CDR3: TGTGCCAGCAGCTTAGTCCAGGGGGCTGGCACTGAAGCTTTCTTT. Translation gives CASSLVQGAGTEAFF.

This clone was seen a handful of times. The chain combines TRBV6-1 with TRBJ1-2; D is unclear. This CDR3 region has 12 residues. Trimming stripped 2 bases from V and 3 bases from J, with 4 bases between. Germline V gene sequence: CDR1 MNHNS, CDR2 SASEGT. CDR3 nucleotide sequence: TGTGCCAGCAGTGAACAGTACTATGGCTACACCTTC. It translates to CASSEQYYGYTF.

The chain uses TRBV7-8 and TRBJ2-1, with a possible D match to TRBD2 (6 bases). Germline V gives CDR1 SGHVS, CDR2 FQNEAQ. Trimming took off 2 bases at V and 1 base at J, with 12 bases between the two ends. The length of the CDR3 is 16 residues. DNA of the CDR3: TGTGCCAGCAGCTTACGGGAGTGGCTTTCCTACAATGAGCAGTTCTTC. This translates into CASSLREWLSYNEQFF.

V and J are TRBV5-8 and TRBJ2-3, with 10 bases that match TRBD1. The CDR3 consists of 16 residues. In germline, CDR1 is SGHTS, CDR2 YDEGEE. Losses at the gene ends were 0 bases for V and 6 bases for J; bases not matched to a gene: 7. The CDR3 loop reads CASSLDGTGAWDTQYF. The CDR3, as DNA: TGTGCCAGCAGCTTGGACGGGACAGGGGCCTGGGATACGCAGTATTTT.

CDR3 amino acids: CASSFQRDPGELFF. CDR3 DNA sequence: TGTGCCAGCAGTTTCCAGCGGGATCCCGGGGAGCTGTTTTTT. This chain joins TRBV27 and TRBJ2-2; TRBD2 agrees at 7 bases. With 3 bases clipped from V and 6 bases from J, the junction kept 4 bases outside the gene matches. The CDR3 has 14 residues. CDR1 is MNHEY and CDR2 is SMNVEV in the germline V gene (reference sequence).

Comments on this clone: A read error may produce the germline difference seen at one junction end. The J gene is TRBJ2-3, the V gene TRBV9; 10 bases line up with TRBD2. This CDR3 comprises 19 residues. CDR1 is SGDLS, CDR2 YYNGEE, per germline. The CDR3 protein is CASSVERGLAPPNTNTQYF. DNA of the CDR3: TGTGCCAGCAGCGTAGAGCGGGGACTAGCGCCGCCAAACACAAATACGCAGTATTTT.

The chain combines TRBV5-1 with TRBJ2-7; no reliable D call. The V gene's germline CDR1 is SGHRS and CDR2 YFSETQ. The CDR3 runs to 13 residues. V was clipped by 3 bases and J by 0 bases, with 7 bases between them. The CDR3 reads CASSSASSYEQYF. Here the CDR3 DNA reads TGCGCCAGCAGCTCCGCCAGCTCCTACGAGCAGTACTTC.

The J gene is TRBJ1-2, the V gene TRBV5-8; TRBD1 matches 9 bases. CDR1 is SGHTS and CDR2 is YDEGEE in the germline V gene. The CDR3 is made up of 18 amino acids. V gave up 1 base and J gave up 5 bases; unmatched junction bases: 15. CDR3 DNA: TGTGCCAGCAGCTTGAATGTGGGACAGGGTAGTGATATTTATGGCTACACCTTC. Translating it yields CASSLNVGQGSDIYGYTF.

This sequence joins TRBV28 and TRBJ1-3; D gene uncertain. The ends were cut back, 3 bases at V and 1 base at J, with 13 bases in the middle. The CDR3 has 16 amino acids. The germline V gene encodes CDR1 MDHEN and CDR2 SYDVKM. The CDR3 region is CASSFSQAISGNTIYF. Here the CDR3 DNA reads TGTGCCAGCAGTTTTTCGCAGGCCATTTCTGGAAACACCATATATTTT.

This chain joins TRBV5-4 and TRBJ2-1, with TRBD1 matching over 9 bases. The CDR3 extends over 15 amino acids. After removal of 4 bases from V and 5 bases from J, the junction contained 7 bases not matched to a gene. Per the germline V gene, CDR1 is SGHNT and CDR2 is YYREEE (reference sequence). CDR3 region: CASSPGTGRDNEQFF. The CDR3 DNA follows: TGTGCCAGCAGCCCGGGGACAGGGAGGGACAATGAGCAGTTCTTC.

This chain connects TRBV23-1 to TRBJ1-5; 8 bases are shared with TRBD1. TRBV23-1 is flagged as an ORF with uncertain function. Germline trimming cut 10 bases from V and 6 bases from J; bases unmatched to any gene: 5. CDR3 size: 12 residues. CDR3: CATSGGIQPQHF. The CDR3 DNA reads as TGCGCCACCTCAGGGGGCATTCAGCCCCAGCATTTT.

In its sample, this clone was seen once. This sequence joins TRBV6-5 and TRBJ2-3, with D perhaps matching TRBD2 (7 bases). The CDR3 spans 12 residues. Germline-derived CDR1 and CDR2 are MNHEY and SVGAGI. V lost 8 bases and J lost 6, with 12 bases in between. CDR3 nucleotide sequence: TGTGCCAGCGGGGGGGGGCCGGATACGCAGTATTTT. As protein: CASGGGPDTQYF.

V usage is TRBV5-1 and J usage is TRBJ2-5; 10 nucleotides align to TRBD2. CDR1 and CDR2 from the germline V gene are SGHRS and YFSETQ. The V gene end was trimmed by 5 bases and the J gene end by 1 base; junction bases not matched to a gene: 5. The CDR3 is 15 amino acids. In nucleotides, the CDR3 is TGCGCCAGCAGAGCTAGCGGGGGATCCCAAGAGACCCAGTACTTC. Its protein is CASRASGGSQETQYF.

This clone was counted only a few times. The gene calls are TRBV6-1 and TRBJ2-1; D might be TRBD2 (6 bases). The ends were cut back, 7 bases at V and 4 bases at J, with 11 bases in the middle. Germline loops: CDR1 MNHNS, CDR2 SASEGT. The CDR3 spans 13 residues. CDR3 sequence (DNA): TGTGCCAGCAAAACGGGAGATTACAATGAGCAGTTCTTC. As protein: CASKTGDYNEQFF.

The rearrangement joins TRBV30 to TRBJ2-7; the D gene is possibly TRBD2 (5 bases). Germline V gives CDR1 GTSNPN, CDR2 SVGIG (reference sequence). The CDR3 totals 14 residues. Between the trimmed V and J ends, which lost 0 bases and 0 bases, there was a span of 9 bases. The CDR3 region has the DNA TGTGCCTGGAGTGTTCGAGGGCACTCCTACGAGCAGTACTTC. Residues: CAWSVRGHSYEQYF.

This chain joins TRBV28 and TRBJ2-1; 9 nucleotides align to TRBD1. CDR1 and CDR2 from the germline V gene are MDHEN and SYDVKM. Germline trimming cut 7 bases from V and 4 bases from J; bases unmatched to any gene: 8. This CDR3 spans 15 amino acids. This CDR3 is CASKGDRDLYNEQFF. CDR3 in DNA: TGTGCCAGCAAGGGGGACAGGGATTTATACAATGAGCAGTTCTTC.

The chain carries TRBV7-8 and TRBJ1-2, with D perhaps matching TRBD1 (6 bases). The CDR3 extends over 16 amino acids. Germline values: CDR1 SGHVS, CDR2 FQNEAQ. Trimming removed 2 bases from V and 4 bases from J, with 17 bases in between. The DNA of the CDR3 is TGTGCCAGCAGCTTACGCCGCGGGGGCAGGAGCTATGGCTACACCTTC. Its protein product is CASSLRRGGRSYGYTF.